These T cell receptor beta chains were read from a single sample in a study of cytomegalovirus exposure and HLA in healthy donors. The repertoire was sequenced with immunoSEQ multiplex PCR; TCRdb's copy has only in-frame clones and lacks some. The table lists roughly 300,000 clones, around 87% of them singletons, with approximately 1% in the top ten. The sample taken for sequencing was PBMCs. The origin of the receptors is a woman under 40 in good health and CMV-seropositive. Each CDR3 is given with its conserved first and last residue. A D gene is named only where the DNA matches it firmly. Size tells how often a clone was seen (once, few, many) or the class of an expanded clone, and some rows leave it out.

v_call	j_call	d_call	clone_size	cdr3_nt	cdr3_aa
TRBV14	TRBJ2-2	-	-	TGTGCCAGCAGCCAAGCCCTCAGGAGCGGGGAGCTGTTTTTT	CASSQALRSGELFF
TRBV30	TRBJ2-3	-	-	TGTGCCTGGAGTGTACTGGAAACAGATACGCAGTATTTT	CAWSVLETDTQYF
TRBV30	TRBJ1-5	-	-	TGTGCCTGGAGTGAGGGACCCCTCAACTCGCCCCAGCATTTT	CAWSEGPLNSPQHF
TRBV7-3	TRBJ2-1	TRBD1	-	TGTGCCAGCAGCTTTGACAGGGCCAATGAGCAGTTCTTC	CASSFDRANEQFF
TRBV7-9	TRBJ2-7	-	few	TGTGCCAGCAGCCACACAGCCTACGAGCAGTACTTC	CASSHTAYEQYF
TRBV27	TRBJ2-7	TRBD2	-	TGTGCCAGCGGTTTCCAACGGGGGGATGGGGCGGGAGCTCGCTACGAGCAGTACTTC	CASGFQRGDGAGARYEQYF
TRBV4-1	TRBJ2-5	TRBD2	-	TGCGCCAGCAGCCACACACTAGCGCGGGGTGGGCAAGAGACCCAGTACTTC	CASSHTLARGGQETQYF
TRBV5-1	TRBJ2-7	TRBD1	-	TGCGCCAGCAGCCTGGGACAGGGTGGCTTCCGCGAGCAGTACTTC	CASSLGQGGFREQYF
TRBV13	TRBJ2-1	-	-	TGTGCCAGCAGCTTAGGACAGGGTTTTAATGAGCAGTTCTTC	CASSLGQGFNEQFF
TRBV27	TRBJ2-3	-	-	TGTGCCAGCAGTTCTACCCACAGCACAGATACGCAGTATTTT	CASSSTHSTDTQYF
TRBV5-4	TRBJ2-5	-	once	TGTGCCACCTATCCCGCGGGAAGGGGACAAGAGACCCAGTACTTC	CATYPAGRGQETQYF
TRBV7-6	TRBJ1-2	-	-	TGTGCCAGCAGCTTAGATCCTAACTATGGCTACACCTTC	CASSLDPNYGYTF
TRBV7-2	TRBJ1-1	-	-	TGTGCCAGCAGCTTAGTCTTCGGGACCTTCTTTAACACTGAAGCTTTCTTT	CASSLVFGTFFNTEAFF
TRBV15	TRBJ1-4	TRBD1	-	TGTGCCACCAGCAGAGATCCGGTGCCAGGGGGCTTAGAAAAACTGTTTTTT	CATSRDPVPGGLEKLFF
TRBV10-3	TRBJ2-3	TRBD2	-	TGTGCCATCAGTGAGTCGGTGTTGGGAGCGGGGGGGCCAGATACGCAGTATTTT	CAISESVLGAGGPDTQYF
TRBV4-2	TRBJ2-7	TRBD1	-	TGTGCCAGCAGCCAACCGGACAGGGATGACGAGCAGTACTTC	CASSQPDRDDEQYF
TRBV18	TRBJ1-1	TRBD1	-	TGTGCCAGCTCGCAGGGACAGGGTACGGAAGCTTTCTTT	CASSQGQGTEAFF
TRBV6-5	TRBJ1-5	TRBD1	-	TGTGCCAGCAGTTACACACAGGGGAGCAATCAGCCCCAGCATTTT	CASSYTQGSNQPQHF
TRBV30	TRBJ2-1	-	-	TGTGCCTGGAGTGAGAGGACAGACAATGAGCAGTTCTTC	CAWSERTDNEQFF
TRBV7-2	TRBJ1-1	TRBD1	few	TGTGCCAGCAGCTTGGCAGGGGGCTTGAACACTGAAGCTTTCTTT	CASSLAGGLNTEAFF
TRBV2	TRBJ1-2	-	-	TGTGCCAGCAATCGGCCAGGTCGGGGCTACACCTTC	CASNRPGRGYTF
TRBV5-6	TRBJ1-4	-	once	TGTGCCAGCAGTTTACAGGGCGGAACTAATGAAAAACTGTTTTTT	CASSLQGGTNEKLFF
TRBV27	TRBJ2-7	TRBD2	-	TGTGCCAGCAGTTTAGGGATTCTGAGCGGGGACGAGCAGTACTTC	CASSLGILSGDEQYF
TRBV9	TRBJ2-3	-	-	TGTGCCAGCAGCGTGGGGGTTGGCACAGATACGCAGTATTTT	CASSVGVGTDTQYF
TRBV19	TRBJ1-6	-	few	TGTGCCAGTAATTCGGGGTTTTATAATTCACCCCTCCACTTT	CASNSGFYNSPLHF
TRBV6-5	TRBJ2-2	-	-	TGTGCCAGCAGTTATACGAACACCGGGGAGCTGTTTTTT	CASSYTNTGELFF
TRBV5-1	TRBJ2-5	TRBD2	-	TGCGCCAGCAGCTTGGATAGCGGGCACTCAGAAGAGACCCAGTACTTC	CASSLDSGHSEETQYF
TRBV30	TRBJ2-7	-	-	TGTGCCTGGAGTGTAGGGGACGGCTACGAGCAGTACTTC	CAWSVGDGYEQYF
TRBV5-6	TRBJ1-1	-	-	TGTGCCACTGGACCCTCCAGGACAAACACTGAAGCTTTCTTT	CATGPSRTNTEAFF
TRBV7-3	TRBJ2-3	-	-	TGTGCCAGCAGCCCGTCGGGACTTCTCACAGATACGCAGTATTTT	CASSPSGLLTDTQYF
TRBV19	TRBJ2-7	-	-	TGTGCCAGTAGTTACGGACACTCCTACGAGCAGTACTTC	CASSYGHSYEQYF
TRBV4-1	TRBJ2-3	-	-	TGCGCCAGCAGCCAAGTTTCCTACCCTAGCACAGATACGCAGTATTTT	CASSQVSYPSTDTQYF
TRBV5-1	TRBJ1-1	TRBD1	-	TGCGCCAGCAGCCAGGACAGGGGTTCCACTGAAGCTTTCTTT	CASSQDRGSTEAFF
TRBV4-3	TRBJ2-3	TRBD2	-	TGCGCCAGCAGCCAAGGGACTAGCGGGGGCGCAGATACGCAGTATTTT	CASSQGTSGGADTQYF
TRBV20-1	TRBJ2-7	-	-	TGCAGTTCCCCCACTAGGTACGAGCAGTACTTC	CSSPTRYEQYF
TRBV29-1	TRBJ1-2	-	-	TGCAGCGTTGAAGTGGCCTTAGATGTAGGCTATGGCTACACCTTC	CSVEVALDVGYGYTF
TRBV7-2	TRBJ1-5	-	-	TGTGCCAGCAGCTTAGGTACCCCCGGGACAACTAATCAGCCCCAGCATTTT	CASSLGTPGTTNQPQHF
TRBV7-9	TRBJ1-5	TRBD1	-	TGTGCCAGCAGTAACAGGGGGCTTCAGCCCCAGCATTTT	CASSNRGLQPQHF
TRBV9	TRBJ2-1	TRBD2	-	TGTGCCAGCAGCGACCCACTAGCGGGGCAGGATGAGCAGTTCTTC	CASSDPLAGQDEQFF
TRBV29-1	TRBJ2-7	TRBD2	-	TGCAGCGTGCAGGGGACTAGCGGGAGGGTCTCCTACGAGCAGTACTTC	CSVQGTSGRVSYEQYF
TRBV27	TRBJ2-1	-	-	TGTGCCAGCAGCCTCACTAGATTATCCAACAATGAGCAGTTCTTC	CASSLTRLSNNEQFF
TRBV7-9	TRBJ2-5	TRBD2	-	TGTGCCAGCAGCCGGGGACTAGCGGGGGGGCCTGGGCAAGAGACCCAGTACTTC	CASSRGLAGGPGQETQYF
TRBV4-1	TRBJ2-7	-	-	TGCGCCAGCAGCCAAGAACGACCTAAGGCGTTCTACGAGCAGTACTTC	CASSQERPKAFYEQYF
TRBV7-8	TRBJ2-7	-	-	TGTGCCAGCAGCTTAGGCGGACGGATCTACGAGCAGTACTTC	CASSLGGRIYEQYF
TRBV7-9	TRBJ1-2	-	-	TGTGCCATCCCGCTGGGGTCACAAAACTATGGCTACACCTTC	CAIPLGSQNYGYTF
TRBV7-6	TRBJ2-7	TRBD1	-	TGTGCCAGCAGCAACACCGGGGCAGGGGGTCGCGAGCAGTACTTC	CASSNTGAGGREQYF
TRBV19	TRBJ2-2	TRBD2	-	TGTGCCAGTAGACGGCTAGCGGGGGGCCCGACCGGGGAGCTGTTTTTT	CASRRLAGGPTGELFF
TRBV14	TRBJ2-7	TRBD1	few	TGTGCCAGCAGCCTATCCCCGGGACAGGGAGACTACGAGCAGTACTTC	CASSLSPGQGDYEQYF
TRBV7-8	TRBJ2-7	-	few	TGTGCCAGCAGCGACAACAGGGAGCAGTACTTC	CASSDNREQYF